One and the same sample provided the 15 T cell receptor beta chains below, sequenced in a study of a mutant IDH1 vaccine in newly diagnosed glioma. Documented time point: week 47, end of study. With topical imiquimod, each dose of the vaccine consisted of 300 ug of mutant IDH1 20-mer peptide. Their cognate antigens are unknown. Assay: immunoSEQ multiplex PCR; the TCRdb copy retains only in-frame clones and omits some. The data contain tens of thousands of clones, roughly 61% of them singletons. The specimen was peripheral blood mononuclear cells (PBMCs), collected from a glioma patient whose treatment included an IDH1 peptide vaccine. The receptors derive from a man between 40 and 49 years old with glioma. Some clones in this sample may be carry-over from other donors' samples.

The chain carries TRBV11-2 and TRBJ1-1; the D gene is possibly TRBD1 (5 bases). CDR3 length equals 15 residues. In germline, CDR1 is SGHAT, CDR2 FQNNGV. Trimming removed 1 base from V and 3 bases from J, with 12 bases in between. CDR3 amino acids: CASSLVGGVYTEAFF. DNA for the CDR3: TGTGCCAGCAGCTTAGTGGGGGGAGTTTACACTGAAGCTTTCTTT.

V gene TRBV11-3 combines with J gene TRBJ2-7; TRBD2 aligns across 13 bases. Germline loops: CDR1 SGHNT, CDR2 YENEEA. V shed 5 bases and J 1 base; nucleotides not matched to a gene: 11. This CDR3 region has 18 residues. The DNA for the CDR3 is TGTGCCAGCAGCCCAGAGACTAGCGGGGGGCCTACATCCTACGAGCAGTACTTC. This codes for CASSPETSGGPTSYEQYF. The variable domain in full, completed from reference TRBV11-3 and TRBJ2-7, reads EAGVVQSPRYKIIEKKQPVAFWCNPISGHNTLYWYLQNLGQGPELLIRYENEEAVDDSQLPKDRFSAERLKGVDSTLKIQPAELGDSAVYLCASSPETSGGPTSYEQYFGPGTRLTVT.

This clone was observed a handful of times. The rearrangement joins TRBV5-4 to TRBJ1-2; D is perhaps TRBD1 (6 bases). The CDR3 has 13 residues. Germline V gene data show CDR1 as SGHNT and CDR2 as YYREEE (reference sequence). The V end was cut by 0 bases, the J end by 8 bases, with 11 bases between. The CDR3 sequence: CASSLDGGRGYTF. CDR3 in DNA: TGTGCCAGCAGCTTGGACGGGGGCAGGGGCTACACCTTC.

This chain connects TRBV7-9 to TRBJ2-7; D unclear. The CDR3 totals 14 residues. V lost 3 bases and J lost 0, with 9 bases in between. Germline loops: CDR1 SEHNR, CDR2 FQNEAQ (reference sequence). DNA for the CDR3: TGTGCCAGCAGCTTTGGTCAGCCCTCCTACGAGCAGTACTTC. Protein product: CASSFGQPSYEQYF.

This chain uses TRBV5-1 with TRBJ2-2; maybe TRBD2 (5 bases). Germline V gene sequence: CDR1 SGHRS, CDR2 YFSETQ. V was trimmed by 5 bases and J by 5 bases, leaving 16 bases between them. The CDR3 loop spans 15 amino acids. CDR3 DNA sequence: TGCGCCAGCAGGCCACCCGGGATGTTGACCGGGGAGCTGTTTTTT. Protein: CASRPPGMLTGELFF. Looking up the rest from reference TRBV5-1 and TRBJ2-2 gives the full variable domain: KAGVTQTPRYLIKTRGQQVTLSCSPISGHRSVSWYQQTPGQGLQFLFEYFSETQRNKGNFPGRFSGRQFSNSRSEMNVSTLELGDSALYLCASRPPGMLTGELFFGEGSRLTVL.

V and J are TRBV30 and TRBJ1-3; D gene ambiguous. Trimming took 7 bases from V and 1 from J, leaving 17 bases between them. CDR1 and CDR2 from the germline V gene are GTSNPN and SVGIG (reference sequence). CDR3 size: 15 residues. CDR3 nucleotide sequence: TGTGCCTCAAACCGGGCCCTCGGTTCTGGAAACACCATATATTTT. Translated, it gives CASNRALGSGNTIYF. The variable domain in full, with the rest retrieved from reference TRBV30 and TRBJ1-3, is SQTIHQWPATLVQPVGSPLSLECTVEGTSNPNLYWYRQAAGRGLQLLFYSVGIGQISSEVPQNLSASRPQDRQFILSSKKLLLSDSGFYLCASNRALGSGNTIYFGEGSWLTVV.

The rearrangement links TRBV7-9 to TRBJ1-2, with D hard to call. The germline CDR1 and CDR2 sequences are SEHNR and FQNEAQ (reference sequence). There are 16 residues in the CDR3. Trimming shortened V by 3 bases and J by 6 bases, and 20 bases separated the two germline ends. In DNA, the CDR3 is TGTGCCAGCAGCTTCTCGACGGGCCCCAGACCAGATGGCTACACCTTC. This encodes CASSFSTGPRPDGYTF.

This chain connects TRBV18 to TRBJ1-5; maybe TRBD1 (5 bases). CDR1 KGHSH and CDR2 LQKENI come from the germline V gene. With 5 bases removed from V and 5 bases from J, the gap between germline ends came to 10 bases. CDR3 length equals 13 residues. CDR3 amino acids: CASSYDSHQPQHF. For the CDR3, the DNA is TGTGCCAGCTCATACGACAGCCATCAGCCCCAGCATTTT.

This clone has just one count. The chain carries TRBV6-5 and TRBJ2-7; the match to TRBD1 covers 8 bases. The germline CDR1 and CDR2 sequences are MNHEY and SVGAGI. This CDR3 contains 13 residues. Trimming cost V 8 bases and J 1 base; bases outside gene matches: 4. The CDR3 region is CASLGQGSYEQYF. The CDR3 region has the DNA TGTGCCAGCCTTGGACAGGGTTCCTACGAGCAGTACTTC.

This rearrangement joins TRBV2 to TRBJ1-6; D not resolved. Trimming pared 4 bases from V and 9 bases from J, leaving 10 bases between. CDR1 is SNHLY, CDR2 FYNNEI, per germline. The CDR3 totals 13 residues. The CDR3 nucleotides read TGTGCCAGCAGTGTTGAGGGCGGTTCACCCCTCCACTTT. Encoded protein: CASSVEGGSPLHF.

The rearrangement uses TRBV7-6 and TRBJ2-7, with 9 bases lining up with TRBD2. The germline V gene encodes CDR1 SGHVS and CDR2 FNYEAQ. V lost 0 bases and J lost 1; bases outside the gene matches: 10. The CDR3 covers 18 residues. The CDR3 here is CASSLAASGAITSYEQYF. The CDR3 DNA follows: TGTGCCAGCAGCTTAGCGGCTAGCGGGGCAATTACTTCCTACGAGCAGTACTTC.

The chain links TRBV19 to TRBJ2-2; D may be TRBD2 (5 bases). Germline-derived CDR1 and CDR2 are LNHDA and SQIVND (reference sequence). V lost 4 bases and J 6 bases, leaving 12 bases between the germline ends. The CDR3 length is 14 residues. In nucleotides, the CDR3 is TGTGCCAGTAGTACGGAGGTTATCGCCGGGGAGCTGTTTTTT. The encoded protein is CASSTEVIAGELFF.

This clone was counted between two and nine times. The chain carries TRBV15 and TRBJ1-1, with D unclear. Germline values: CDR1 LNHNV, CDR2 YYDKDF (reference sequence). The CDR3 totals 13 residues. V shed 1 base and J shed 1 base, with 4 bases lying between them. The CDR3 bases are TGTGCCACCAGCAGAGCAACGAACACTGAAGCTTTCTTT. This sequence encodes CATSRATNTEAFF.

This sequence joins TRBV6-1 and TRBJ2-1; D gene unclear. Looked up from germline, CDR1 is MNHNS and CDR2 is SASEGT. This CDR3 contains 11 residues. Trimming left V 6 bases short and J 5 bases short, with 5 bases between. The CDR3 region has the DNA TGTGCCAGCAGAACTAACAATGAGCAGTTCTTC. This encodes CASRTNNEQFF.

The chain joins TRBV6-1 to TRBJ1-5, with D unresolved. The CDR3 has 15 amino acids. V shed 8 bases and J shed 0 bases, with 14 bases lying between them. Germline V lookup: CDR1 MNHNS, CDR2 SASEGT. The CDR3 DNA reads TGTGCCAGCGGAGATACAGCGTATAGCAATCAGCCCCAGCATTTT. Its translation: CASGDTAYSNQPQHF.